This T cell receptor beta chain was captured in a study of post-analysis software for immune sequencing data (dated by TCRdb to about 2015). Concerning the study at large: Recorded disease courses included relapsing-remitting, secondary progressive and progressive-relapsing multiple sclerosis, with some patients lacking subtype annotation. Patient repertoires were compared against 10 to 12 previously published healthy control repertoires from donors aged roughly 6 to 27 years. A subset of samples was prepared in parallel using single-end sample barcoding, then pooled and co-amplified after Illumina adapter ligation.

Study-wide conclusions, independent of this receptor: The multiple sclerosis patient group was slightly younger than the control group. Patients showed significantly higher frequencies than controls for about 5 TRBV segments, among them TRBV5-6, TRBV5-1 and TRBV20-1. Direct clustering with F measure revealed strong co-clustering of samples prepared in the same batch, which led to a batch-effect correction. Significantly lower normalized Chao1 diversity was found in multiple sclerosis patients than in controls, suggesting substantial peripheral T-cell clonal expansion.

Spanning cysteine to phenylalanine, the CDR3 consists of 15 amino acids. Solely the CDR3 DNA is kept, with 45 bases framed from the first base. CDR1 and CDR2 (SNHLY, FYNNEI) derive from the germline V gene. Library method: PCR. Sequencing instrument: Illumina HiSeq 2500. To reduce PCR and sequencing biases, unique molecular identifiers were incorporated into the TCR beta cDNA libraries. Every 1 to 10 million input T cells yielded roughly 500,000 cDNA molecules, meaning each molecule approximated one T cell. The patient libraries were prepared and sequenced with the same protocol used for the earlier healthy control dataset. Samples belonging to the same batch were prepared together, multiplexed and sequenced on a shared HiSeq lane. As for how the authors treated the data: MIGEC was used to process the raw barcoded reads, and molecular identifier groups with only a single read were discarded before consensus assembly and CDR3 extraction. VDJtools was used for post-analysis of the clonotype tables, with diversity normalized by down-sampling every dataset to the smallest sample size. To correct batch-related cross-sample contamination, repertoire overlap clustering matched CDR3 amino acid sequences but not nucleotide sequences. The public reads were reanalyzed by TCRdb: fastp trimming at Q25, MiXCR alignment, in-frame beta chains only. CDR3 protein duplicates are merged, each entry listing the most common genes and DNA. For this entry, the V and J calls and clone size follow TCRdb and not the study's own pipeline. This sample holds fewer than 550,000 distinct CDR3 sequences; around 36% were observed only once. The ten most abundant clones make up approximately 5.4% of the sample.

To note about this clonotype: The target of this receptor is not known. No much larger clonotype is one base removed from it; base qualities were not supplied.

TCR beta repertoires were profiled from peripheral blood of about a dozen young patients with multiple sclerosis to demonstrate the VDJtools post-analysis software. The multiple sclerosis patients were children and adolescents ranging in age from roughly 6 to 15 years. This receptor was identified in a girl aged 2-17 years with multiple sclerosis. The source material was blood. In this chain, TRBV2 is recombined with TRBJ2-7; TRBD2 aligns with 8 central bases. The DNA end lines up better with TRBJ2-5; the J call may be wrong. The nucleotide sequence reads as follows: TGTGCCAGCAGAGCGGGACTAGGGATCCAAGAGACCCAGTACTTC. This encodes CASRAGLGIQETQYF.